Listed below are T cell receptor beta chains from one sample, sequenced in a study of beta chain features in type 1 diabetes. The assay was immunoSEQ multiplex PCR, and TCRdb's table has in-frame clones only and misses some. The sample carries around 150,000 clones, 50% to 70% recorded once. Sequencing was done on a sample of naive CD4+ T cells from blood. The receptors were sampled from a man aged 25 to 40 with type 1 diabetes. Both conserved end residues are trimmed from each CDR3. Each record gives: V gene, J gene, CDR3 protein.

>TRBV11-2|TRBJ2-3
ASSYGGPPDTQY
>TRBV9|TRBJ2-1
ASSVGAYYNEQF
>TRBV4-1|TRBJ2-1
ASSLGIGSYNEQF
>TRBV29-1|TRBJ2-1
SGDIESSYNEQF
>TRBV7-2|TRBJ2-3
ASSLAPLAGGTDTQY
>TRBV29-1|TRBJ2-5
SATGQGQETQY
>TRBV25-1|TRBJ2-3
ASSESGQSTDTQY
>TRBV7-9|TRBJ2-5
ASSLDRGGETQY
>TRBV5-1|TRBJ2-1
ASTGLAGSYNEQF
>TRBV29-1|TRBJ1-2
SVLTNYGYT
>TRBV30|TRBJ2-3
ASHRDSTDTQY
>TRBV5-6|TRBJ2-5
ASSYDPGQETQY
>TRBV7-9|TRBJ2-7
ASSPDSFSYEQY
>TRBV29-1|TRBJ2-5
SARQGRETQY
>TRBV29-1|TRBJ2-7
SVAFPEVFEQY
>TRBV6-6|TRBJ1-5
ASSQLDRGQQPQH
>TRBV30|TRBJ2-7
AWNQGGSYEQY
>TRBV14|TRBJ1-2
ASSPRTGDGYT
>TRBV11-2|TRBJ2-3
ASSLAGSSTDTQY
>TRBV11-2|TRBJ2-1
ACRPGGGNEQF